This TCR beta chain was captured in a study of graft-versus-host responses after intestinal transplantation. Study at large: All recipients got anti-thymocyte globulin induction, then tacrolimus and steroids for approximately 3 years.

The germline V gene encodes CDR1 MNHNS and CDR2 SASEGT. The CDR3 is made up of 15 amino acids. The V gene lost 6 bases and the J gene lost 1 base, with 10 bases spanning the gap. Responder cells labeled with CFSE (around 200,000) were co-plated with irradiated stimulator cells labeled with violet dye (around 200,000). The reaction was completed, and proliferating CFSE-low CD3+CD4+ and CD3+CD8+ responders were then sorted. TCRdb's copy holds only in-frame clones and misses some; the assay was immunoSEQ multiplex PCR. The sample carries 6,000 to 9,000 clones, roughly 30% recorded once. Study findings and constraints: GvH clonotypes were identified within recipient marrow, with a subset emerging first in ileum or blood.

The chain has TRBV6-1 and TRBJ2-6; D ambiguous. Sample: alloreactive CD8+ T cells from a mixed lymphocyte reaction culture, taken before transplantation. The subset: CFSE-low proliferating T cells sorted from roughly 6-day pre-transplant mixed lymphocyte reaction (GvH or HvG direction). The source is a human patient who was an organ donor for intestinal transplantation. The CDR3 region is CASSPLGSGANVLTF. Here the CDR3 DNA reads TGTGCCAGCAGCCCTCTGGGTTCTGGGGCCAACGTCCTGACTTTC.